Listed here are 9 T cell receptor beta chains from one sample, sequenced in a study of cytomegalovirus exposure and HLA in healthy donors. Sequencing used immunoSEQ multiplex PCR; TCRdb keeps in-frame clones, though not all of them. The data show some 150,000 clones, with around nine tenths seen just once and 7.5% to 8.5% held by the top ten. Sequencing was performed on PBMCs. The receptors originated from a woman in her late teens or twenties in good health and CMV-seropositive.

The gene calls are TRBV7-9 and TRBJ1-2; D unresolved. V was shortened by 5 bases and J by 2 bases, with 12 bases between the two germline ends. Germline V gene sequence: CDR1 SEHNR, CDR2 FQNEAQ (reference sequence). The CDR3 totals 14 residues. The CDR3 DNA is TGTGCCAGCAGCGGATCGGGAGTCAACTATGGCTACACCTTC. It yields the protein CASSGSGVNYGYTF.

The gene calls are TRBV7-9 and TRBJ2-5, with D perhaps TRBD1 (5 bases). The CDR3 loop spans 15 amino acids. The ends were cut back, 4 bases at V and 4 bases at J, with 16 bases in the middle. Germline-derived CDR1 and CDR2 are SEHNR and FQNEAQ (reference sequence). In DNA, the CDR3 is TGTGCCAGCAGCTACCCCCAAACGACAGTAGAGACCCAGTACTTC. Encoded protein: CASSYPQTTVETQYF.

The chain links TRBV30 to TRBJ2-3, with D tentatively TRBD2 (5 bases). The V end lost 2 bases, the J end lost 7 bases, and 16 bases lay between the germline ends. The V gene's germline CDR1 is GTSNPN and CDR2 SVGIG (reference sequence). This CDR3 is 14 amino acids long. CDR3 region: CAWSSGNVRNTQYF. CDR3 coding DNA: TGTGCCTGGAGTTCCGGGAATGTCAGAAATACGCAGTATTTT.

The V and J genes are TRBV7-2 and TRBJ1-1; perhaps TRBD1 as D (5 bases). Germline CDR1 and CDR2: SGHTA and FQGNSA. The CDR3 runs to 17 residues. The V end lost 1 base, the J end lost 0 bases, and 15 bases lay between the germline ends. CDR3 in amino acids: CASSLVQGGSMNTEAFF. CDR3 DNA sequence: TGTGCCAGCAGCTTAGTCCAGGGAGGTTCGATGAACACTGAAGCTTTCTTT. Full variable domain (outside the CDR3, taken from reference TRBV7-2 and TRBJ1-1): GAGVSQSPSNKVTEKGKDVELRCDPISGHTALYWYRQSLGQGLEFLIYFQGNSAPDKSGLPSDRFSAERTGGSVSTLTIQRTQQEDSAVYLCASSLVQGGSMNTEAFFGQGTRLTVV.

The chain employs TRBV10-2 and TRBJ2-5, with 7 bases aligning to TRBD1. The V gene's germline CDR1 is WSHSY and CDR2 SAAADI. V lost 6 bases, J lost 4 bases, and 14 bases stayed unmatched. The CDR3 is 16 amino acids. Here the CDR3 reads CASSGRGGAQTETQYF. CDR3 in DNA: TGCGCCAGCAGCGGTCGAGGGGGCGCGCAGACAGAGACCCAGTACTTC.

The chain joins TRBV25-1 to TRBJ1-2; D possibly corresponds to TRBD1 (5 bases). Trimming shortened V by 4 bases and J by 4 bases, and 25 bases separated the two germline ends. Germline values: CDR1 MGHDK, CDR2 SYGVNS. This CDR3 comprises 18 residues. The CDR3 here is CASSGPNSYGHLFYGYTF. The CDR3 region has the DNA TGTGCCAGCAGTGGCCCCAACTCCTACGGACACTTATTCTATGGCTACACCTTC.

J is TRBJ1-1 and V is TRBV5-1, with 11 bases fitting TRBD1. V trimming: 0 bases; J trimming: 12 bases; junction bases outside the gene matches: 4. This CDR3 region has 13 residues. Germline loops: CDR1 SGHRS, CDR2 YFSETQ. CDR3 nucleotide sequence: TGCGCCAGCAGCTTGGGGACAGGGGGCCAAACTTTCTTT. Encoded protein: CASSLGTGGQTFF.

The V and J genes are TRBV7-8 and TRBJ2-7; 7 bases line up with TRBD2. CDR1 is SGHVS, CDR2 FQNEAQ, per germline. Unmatched junction bases numbered 9, after V lost 8 bases and J lost 5 bases. The CDR3 consists of 13 residues. The CDR3 nucleotides are TGTGCCAGCCGCGGGGGTGGGATCGACGAGCAGTACTTC. It encodes CASRGGGIDEQYF.

This chain joins TRBV30 and TRBJ1-5, with D tentatively TRBD1 (5 bases). The CDR3 has 12 residues. Deletions cut 1 base from V and 9 bases from J, with 10 bases between. CDR1 and CDR2 from the germline V gene are GTSNPN and SVGIG (reference sequence). Here the CDR3 DNA reads TGTGCCTGGAGTGCAGGGTTTTCGCCCCAGCATTTT. It specifies CAWSAGFSPQHF.